The 21 T cell receptor beta chains listed next were all sequenced from one sample in a study of identifying expanded T cells in peripheral blood (dated by TCRdb to the late 2010s). The library was obtained by the immunoSEQ multiplex PCR assay. TCRdb's version of the immuneACCESS table is confined to in-frame rearrangements and falls short of the full clone set. An unresolved V gene accounts for under half of the shortfall where checked; the remainder is of unknown origin. The sample table shows roughly 120,000 clones, and approximately 90% are seen once. The top ten clones comprise 7.5% to 9.5% of the sample. The source material was blood. These receptor sequences come from a person aged 18 to 75 in good health.

This chain joins TRBV7-9 and TRBJ1-2; no firm D call. The CDR3 sequence is 13 residues long. CDR1 SEHNR and CDR2 FQNEAQ come from the germline V gene (reference sequence). Deletions cut 2 bases from V and 8 bases from J, with 12 bases between. CDR3 region: CASSLQALRGYTF. CDR3 in DNA: TGTGCCAGCAGCTTACAGGCTCTTCGAGGCTACACCTTC.

The chain links TRBV6-4 to TRBJ2-3, with D perhaps matching TRBD2 (5 bases). V was cut by 5 bases and J by 6 bases, with 12 bases left in between. The CDR3 covers 13 residues. Germline CDR1 is MRHNA and CDR2 is SNTAGT. Written as DNA, the CDR3 is TGTGCCAGCAGTATCCGGGATGGGGATACGCAGTATTTT. It yields the protein CASSIRDGDTQYF.

This clone has ten or more counts. The chain couples TRBV5-1 to TRBJ2-3; D is possibly TRBD1 (6 bases). This CDR3 region has 16 residues. V was cut by 4 bases and J by 4 bases, with 19 bases left in between. The germline gives CDR1 SGHRS, CDR2 YFSETQ. The CDR3 DNA reads as TGCGCCAGCAGCCTCGCCATGGGGGCTGTGTCAGATACGCAGTATTTT. Translation: CASSLAMGAVSDTQYF.

V and J are TRBV11-1 and TRBJ2-1, with a possible D match to TRBD2 (5 bases). With 5 bases removed from V and 9 bases from J, the gap between germline ends came to 17 bases. The length of the CDR3 is 14 residues. The germline V gene encodes CDR1 SGHAT and CDR2 FQDESV (reference sequence). CDR3 nucleotides: TGTGCCAGCAGCCCAGTGGAGGTCGCGGGTGAGCAGTTCTTC. It yields the protein CASSPVEVAGEQFF.

The J gene is TRBJ2-7, the V gene TRBV5-1; 9 bases map to TRBD1. V was pared by 5 bases and J by 5 bases, with 11 bases of the junction left unmatched. CDR3 length: 15 residues. Germline V lookup: CDR1 SGHRS, CDR2 YFSETQ. DNA of the CDR3: TGCGCCAGCAGGCGGGGACAGGGACAGCAAGACGAGCAGTACTTC. Encoded protein: CASRRGQGQQDEQYF. Variable domain in full (rest from reference TRBV5-1 and TRBJ2-7): KAGVTQTPRYLIKTRGQQVTLSCSPISGHRSVSWYQQTPGQGLQFLFEYFSETQRNKGNFPGRFSGRQFSNSRSEMNVSTLELGDSALYLCASRRGQGQQDEQYFGPGTRLTVT.

This clone has only one observation. V gene TRBV7-8 combines with J gene TRBJ1-3, with unresolved D. The CDR3 is made up of 17 amino acids. The V gene lost 2 bases and the J gene lost 0 bases, with 14 bases spanning the gap. Germline CDR1 reads SGHVS; CDR2 reads FQNEAQ. The CDR3 DNA reads as TGTGCCAGCAGCTTAAGGAATCAAGCCTCCTCTGGAAACACCATATATTTT. It yields the protein CASSLRNQASSGNTIYF.

This sequence joins TRBV6-6 and TRBJ1-1, with D possibly being TRBD1 (5 bases). The length of the CDR3 is 16 residues. Trimming stripped 2 bases from V and 1 base from J, with 14 bases between. Germline V gives CDR1 MNHNY, CDR2 SVGAGI (reference sequence). The CDR3 here is CASSYTMAGTNTEAFF. The DNA for the CDR3 is TGTGCCAGCAGTTACACAATGGCAGGGACGAACACTGAAGCTTTCTTT.

The chain carries TRBV7-2 and TRBJ2-5; D might be TRBD2 (5 bases). The germline V and J ends were trimmed by 5 bases and 2 bases, with 18 bases remaining between them. Germline CDR1 SGHTA, CDR2 FQGNSA. This CDR3 spans 16 amino acids. The CDR3 spells CASSTSIFRGQETQYF. CDR3 in DNA: TGTGCCAGCAGCACAAGTATTTTTCGCGGGCAAGAGACCCAGTACTTC.

J is TRBJ2-3 and V is TRBV19; 7 positions agree with TRBD2. CDR3 size: 15 residues. CDR1 LNHDA and CDR2 SQIVND come from the germline V gene (reference sequence). V lost 8 bases and J lost 4; bases outside the gene matches: 12. The CDR3 DNA reads TGTGCCAGTCGGAGGGGCGGGAGTTTATCAGATACGCAGTATTTT. Encoded protein: CASRRGGSLSDTQYF.

V and J are TRBV7-8 and TRBJ2-7; tentatively, D is TRBD2 (6 bases). V was pared by 6 bases and J by 2 bases, with 14 bases between. Per the germline V gene, CDR1 is SGHVS and CDR2 is FQNEAQ. This CDR3 has 14 amino acids. The CDR3 DNA sequence: TGTGCCAGCAGTACCCTTGGGGGGACCTACGAGCAGTACTTC. The encoded protein is CASSTLGGTYEQYF.

The V and J genes are TRBV28 and TRBJ2-5; 11 positions match TRBD2. Trimming took 6 bases from V and 0 from J; bases not matched to a gene: 6. The CDR3 loop spans 16 amino acids. Germline CDR1 and CDR2: MDHEN and SYDVKM. CDR3 amino acids: CASSRRTSGHQETQYF. CDR3 sequence (DNA): TGTGCCAGCAGCCGCCGGACTAGCGGGCACCAAGAGACCCAGTACTTC. Variable domain in full (rest from reference TRBV28 and TRBJ2-5): DVKVTQSSRYLVKRTGEKVFLECVQDMDHENMFWYRQDPGLGLRLIYFSYDVKMKEKGDIPEGYSVSREKKERFSLILESASTNQTSMYLCASSRRTSGHQETQYFGPGTRLLVL.

The V and J genes are TRBV6-1 and TRBJ1-6; D ambiguous. The CDR3 has 16 amino acids. CDR1 MNHNS and CDR2 SASEGT come from the germline V gene. The V end was cut by 1 base, the J end by 5 bases, with 12 bases between. The CDR3 nucleotides are TGTGCCAGCAGTGAAGTCCTAGCCGGCCATAATTCACCCCTCCACTTT. Translation: CASSEVLAGHNSPLHF.

V and J are TRBV7-3 and TRBJ2-7; no definite D call. Germline V gives CDR1 SGHTA, CDR2 FQGTGA. The V gene lost 5 bases and the J gene lost 3 bases, with 11 bases spanning the gap. The CDR3 covers 13 residues. This CDR3 reads CASSPSENYEQYF. The CDR3 DNA reads as TGTGCCAGCAGCCCAAGCGAAAACTACGAGCAGTACTTC.

The V call is TRBV5-1, the J call TRBJ2-7; D might be TRBD1 (7 bases). The CDR3 has 16 residues. V was shortened by 4 bases and J by 6 bases, with 23 bases between the two germline ends. CDR1 and CDR2 (germline): SGHRS, YFSETQ. CDR3 region: CASSPRDSTQGGEQYF. The CDR3 region has the DNA TGCGCCAGCAGCCCGAGGGACAGCACCCAGGGGGGCGAGCAGTACTTC.

V usage is TRBV28 and J usage is TRBJ2-7; no reliable D call. Trimming removed 3 bases from V and 2 bases from J, with 5 bases in between. Per the germline V gene, CDR1 is MDHEN and CDR2 is SYDVKM. The CDR3 covers 12 residues. CDR3 coding DNA: TGTGCCAGCAGTTTTACAGCCTACGAGCAGTACTTC. It encodes CASSFTAYEQYF.

J is TRBJ1-2 and V is TRBV4-2; possible D gene TRBD1, 6 bases. Trimming took off 2 bases at V and 8 bases at J, with 12 bases between the two ends. This CDR3 spans 13 amino acids. Germline-derived CDR1 and CDR2 are LGHNA and YNFKEQ. The CDR3 sequence is CASSQLGGGGYTF. CDR3 DNA sequence: TGTGCCAGCAGCCAACTTGGGGGCGGCGGCTACACCTTC.

This clone appeared a few times. The junction shows a germline mismatch at one end, possibly a read error. The chain uses TRBV27 and TRBJ1-2, with 10 bases fitting TRBD1. Germline CDR1 reads MNHEY; CDR2 reads SMNVEV (reference sequence). The CDR3 has 13 residues. In DNA, the CDR3 is TGTGCCAGCAGCACGGGACAGGGGAATGGCCACACCTTC. Translation: CASSTGQGNGHTF.

The DNA for the CDR3 is TGTGCCAGCAGCCAATTGATGAACACTGAAGCTTTCTTT. Protein product: CASSQLMNTEAFF. V usage is TRBV16 and J usage is TRBJ1-1, with unresolved D. Germline loops: CDR1 KGHSY, CDR2 FQNENV. The germline V and J ends were trimmed by 1 base and 0 bases, with 3 bases remaining between them. The CDR3 is 13 residues long.

The chain joins TRBV7-2 to TRBJ2-7, with D possibly matching TRBD1 (5 bases). Deletions cut 0 bases from V and 3 bases from J, with 6 bases between. Per germline, CDR1 SGHTA and CDR2 FQGNSA. This CDR3 has 13 amino acids. CDR3 residues: CASSLAQGYEQYF. Written as DNA, the CDR3 is TGTGCCAGCAGCTTAGCGCAGGGCTACGAGCAGTACTTC.

The rearrangement uses TRBV18 and TRBJ1-2, with TRBD1 matching 10 bases. CDR3 length equals 15 residues. Germline V gene data show CDR1 as KGHSH and CDR2 as LQKENI. V dropped 3 bases and J dropped 8; count of bases not matched to a gene: 9. The CDR3 here is CASSPGQGFLAGYTF. The CDR3 DNA reads as TGTGCCAGCTCACCGGGACAGGGGTTCCTCGCGGGCTACACCTTC.

The chain employs TRBV19 and TRBJ2-3; possible D gene TRBD2, 5 bases. The CDR3 covers 13 residues. The V gene's germline CDR1 is LNHDA and CDR2 SQIVND (reference sequence). Trimming cost V 8 bases and J 1 base, with 10 bases left between them. CDR3 loop: CASGGRRTDTQYF. The DNA of the CDR3 is TGTGCCAGTGGAGGTCGTCGCACAGATACGCAGTATTTT.